The T cell receptor (beta chain) under discussion was sequenced for a study of long-term antiretroviral therapy in people with HIV. Turning to the study itself: The earliest samples predate the 2015 immediate-ART recommendation by about a decade. Study-level results: Clones showing expansion before ART dominated the repertoire at all time points. Therapy changes, viral resistance and ART adherence were not documented in the available data. Collection spanned 2004 to 2017; ART regimens may be less effective than current ones.

Version v3.0 of the immunoSEQ assay ran at survey level. Only in-frame clones appear in the TCRdb table, and some are missing; sequencing was by immunoSEQ multiplex PCR. The repertoire holds over 30,000 clones, with more than 60% as singletons. To note about this clone: Its antigen is currently unknown.

Source: unsorted PBMCs, taken 3.1 years after starting antiretroviral therapy. The clonotype originates from a woman between 50 and 59 years old with HIV.

DNA of the CDR3: TGCAGCACATTATCGGGTACTAACACTGAAGCTTTCTTT. This sequence encodes CSTLSGTNTEAFF. The gene calls are TRBV29-1 and TRBJ1-1; D unclear. The CDR3 spans 13 residues. Germline CDR1 SQVTM, CDR2 ANQGSEA. V was pared by 8 bases and J by 2 bases, with 15 bases between.